These 14 T cell receptor beta chains were all obtained from the same sample, sequenced in a study of cytomegalovirus exposure and HLA in healthy donors. Vbeta (60) and Jbeta (13) primers were used in the PCR. TCRdb keeps only in-frame clones here, not all; method: immunoSEQ multiplex PCR. The sample consists of roughly 110,000 clones, over 70% of them appearing once. Sequencing was done on a sample of PBMCs. The receptor set was obtained from a female donor in good health and CMV-seronegative.

This clone was observed a few times. CDR3 DNA sequence: TGCGCCAGCAGCTACCCCTGGGCAGGTGGGAACACCGGGGAGCTGTTTTTT. Translated: CASSYPWAGGNTGELFF. The chain recombines TRBV5-1 with TRBJ2-2; D not certain. With 3 bases removed from V and 1 base from J, the gap between germline ends came to 16 bases. The CDR3 extends over 17 amino acids. The V gene's germline CDR1 is SGHRS and CDR2 YFSETQ.

The chain employs TRBV12-2 and TRBJ2-7; the DNA was not compared with TRBD2, the D call given in the table. TRBV12-2 counts as a pseudogene. The CDR3 spans 16 residues. The CDR3 reads CASRSTRRVLGYEQYF. CDR3 coding DNA: TGTGCAAGTCGCTCCACCAGGAGGGTCTTGGGGTACGAGCAGTACTTC.

This clone was recorded once. Written as DNA, the CDR3 is TGTGCCAGCAGTAAGAGACAGGGCGACACAGATACGCAGTATTTT. Protein sequence: CASSKRQGDTDTQYF. The chain couples TRBV2 to TRBJ2-3; 7 nucleotides line up with TRBD1. CDR3 length: 15 amino acids. With V trimmed by 5 bases and J by 2 bases, 7 bases remained unmatched. Germline CDR1 is SNHLY and CDR2 is FYNNEI.

This clone was detected only a few times. As DNA, the CDR3 is TGTGCCAGCAGTCGACAGGGTGGCCCCTACGAGCAGTACTTC. Its protein product is CASSRQGGPYEQYF. The chain is built from TRBV6-1 and TRBJ2-7; 7 bases line up with TRBD1. The ends lost 5 bases at V and 2 bases at J; junction bases unmatched: 6. There are 14 residues in the CDR3. From germline, CDR1 is MNHNS and CDR2 SASEGT.

V usage is TRBV27 and J usage is TRBJ2-7, with D perhaps matching TRBD2 (5 bases). Germline V lookup: CDR1 MNHEY, CDR2 SMNVEV (reference sequence). The CDR3 extends over 11 amino acids. V lost 7 bases to trimming and J lost 3 bases, with 7 bases between them. CDR3 amino acids: CASNTSYEQYF. CDR3 bases: TGTGCCAGCAATACTAGCTACGAGCAGTACTTC.

Points on this clone: At one boundary the junction diverges from the germline segment, which might be a read error. The rearrangement links TRBV7-7 to TRBJ1-4; D gene unclear. This CDR3 has 13 residues. Germline-derived CDR1 and CDR2 are SSHAT and FNYEAQ (reference sequence). The CDR3, as DNA: TGTGCTAGCAGCTTAGCCCCCTCCGAAAAACTGTTTTTT. Translated, it gives CASSLAPSEKLFF.

The rearrangement joins TRBV7-2 to TRBJ2-5, with 7 bases that match TRBD1. Per germline, CDR1 SGHTA and CDR2 FQGNSA. V shed 5 bases and J 2 bases; nucleotides not matched to a gene: 5. This CDR3 is 14 amino acids long. The CDR3 DNA sequence: TGTGCCAGCAGCAGGGACAGTGGGCAAGAGACCCAGTACTTC. This encodes CASSRDSGQETQYF. The entire variable domain, with the rest obtained from reference TRBV7-2 and TRBJ2-5, is as follows: GAGVSQSPSNKVTEKGKDVELRCDPISGHTALYWYRQSLGQGLEFLIYFQGNSAPDKSGLPSDRFSAERTGGSVSTLTIQRTQQEDSAVYLCASSRDSGQETQYFGPGTRLLVL.

The rearrangement links TRBV30 to TRBJ1-5; 8 nucleotides align to TRBD1. After removal of 3 bases from V and 5 bases from J, the junction contained 3 bases not matched to a gene. This CDR3 spans 13 amino acids. CDR1 and CDR2 from the germline V gene are GTSNPN and SVGIG (reference sequence). The chain's CDR3 is CAWSSDRDQPQHF. In DNA form, the CDR3 reads TGTGCCTGGAGCTCGGACAGGGATCAGCCCCAGCATTTT.

This clone was seen more than once but under ten times. V usage is TRBV15 and J usage is TRBJ2-5; 11 bases map to TRBD1. TRBJ2-7 matches the DNA end more closely, so the J call is doubtful. The CDR3 sequence is 16 residues long. Germline V lookup: CDR1 LNHNV, CDR2 YYDKDF (reference sequence). The CDR3 loop reads CATSPFTRDRGYEQYF. CDR3 bases: TGTGCCACCAGCCCCTTCACCCGGGACAGGGGGTACGAGCAGTACTTC.

The gene calls are TRBV7-9 and TRBJ2-1; 15 nucleotides agree with TRBD2. V was clipped by 4 bases and J by 12 bases; unmatched bases: 16. Germline V lookup: CDR1 SEHNR, CDR2 FQNEAQ (reference sequence). CDR3 size: 18 residues. This CDR3 reads CASSSPPGTSGRTAGQFF. The CDR3 DNA sequence: TGTGCCAGCAGCTCTCCCCCCGGGACTAGCGGGAGGACTGCGGGGCAGTTCTTC.

This chain joins TRBV5-4 and TRBJ1-1; no clear D. This CDR3 comprises 13 residues. V shed 0 bases and J shed 11 bases, with 14 bases lying between them. Germline CDR1 and CDR2: SGHNT and YYREEE (reference sequence). Here the CDR3 reads CASSLEPRARAFF. DNA for the CDR3: TGTGCCAGCAGCTTGGAGCCGAGAGCTAGGGCTTTCTTT.

The gene calls are TRBV10-3 and TRBJ2-5, with TRBD1 matching over 8 bases. Germline CDR1 is ENHRY and CDR2 is SYGVKD. This CDR3 is 13 amino acids long. The J segment lost 4 bases and the V segment lost 5 bases, leaving 3 bases of the junction unmatched. As DNA, the CDR3 is TGTGCCATCAGTCTGACAGGGGTAGAGACCCAGTACTTC. Translation: CAISLTGVETQYF.

The chain uses TRBV29-1 and TRBJ2-3; D may be TRBD2 (6 bases). Trimming cost V 4 bases and J 4 bases, with 6 bases left between them. Germline V gives CDR1 SQVTM, CDR2 ANQGSEA. The CDR3 loop spans 11 amino acids. CDR3 loop: CSVGEADTQYF. CDR3 DNA: TGCAGCGTTGGGGAGGCAGATACGCAGTATTTT.

This sequence joins TRBV28 and TRBJ1-2; 7 nucleotides align to TRBD1. V lost 6 bases, J lost 2 bases, and 9 bases stayed unmatched. Germline CDR1 MDHEN, CDR2 SYDVKM. The CDR3 is 15 amino acids. CDR3 nucleotides: TGTGCCAGCAGCCTCCTACGGACAGGCAACTATGGCTACACCTTC. Protein sequence: CASSLLRTGNYGYTF.